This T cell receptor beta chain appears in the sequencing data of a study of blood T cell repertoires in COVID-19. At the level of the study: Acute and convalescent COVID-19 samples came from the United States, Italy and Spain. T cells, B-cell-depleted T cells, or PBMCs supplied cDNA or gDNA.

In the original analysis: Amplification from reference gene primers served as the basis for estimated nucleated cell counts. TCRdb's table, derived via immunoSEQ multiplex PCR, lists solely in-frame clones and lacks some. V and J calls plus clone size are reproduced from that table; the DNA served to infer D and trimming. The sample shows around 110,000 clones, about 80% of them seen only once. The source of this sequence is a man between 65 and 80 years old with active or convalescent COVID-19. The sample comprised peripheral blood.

The CDR3 region is CSVPRGQGAGQFF. The CDR3 nucleotides read TGCAGCGTCCCCCGCGGACAGGGGGCTGGGCAGTTCTTC. The rearrangement uses TRBV29-1 and TRBJ2-1, with 11 bases matching TRBD1. The trim removed 6 bases at V and 12 bases at J, leaving 10 bases unmatched. Looked up from germline, CDR1 is SQVTM and CDR2 is ANQGSEA. The CDR3 has 13 amino acids.